This T cell receptor (beta chain) was recovered during a study of cytomegalovirus exposure and HLA in healthy donors. As regards this clone: What it binds is unknown.

The study ran its PCR with 60 Vbeta and 13 Jbeta primers. Sequencing was performed with immunoSEQ multiplex PCR; in TCRdb, only in-frame clones are kept and a portion is missing. The sample contains about 160,000 clones, around 80% of which appear only once. Deletions cut 5 bases from V and 7 bases from J, with 20 bases between. The CDR3 runs to 16 residues. CDR1 SEHNR and CDR2 FQNEAQ come from the germline V gene (reference sequence). Study-wide results and limits: Other equally common chains were less clonally expanded than HLA-associated TCR beta chains, a later analysis showed.

This receptor was identified in a man aged 18 to 29 in good health and CMV-seronegative. The sequencing input was PBMCs. The gene calls are TRBV7-9 and TRBJ2-2; maybe TRBD1 (6 bases). The CDR3 coding sequence is TGTGCCAGCAGCCGGGGACAACTCTCGTGGGGCGGGGAGCTGTTTTTT. Translating it yields CASSRGQLSWGGELFF.